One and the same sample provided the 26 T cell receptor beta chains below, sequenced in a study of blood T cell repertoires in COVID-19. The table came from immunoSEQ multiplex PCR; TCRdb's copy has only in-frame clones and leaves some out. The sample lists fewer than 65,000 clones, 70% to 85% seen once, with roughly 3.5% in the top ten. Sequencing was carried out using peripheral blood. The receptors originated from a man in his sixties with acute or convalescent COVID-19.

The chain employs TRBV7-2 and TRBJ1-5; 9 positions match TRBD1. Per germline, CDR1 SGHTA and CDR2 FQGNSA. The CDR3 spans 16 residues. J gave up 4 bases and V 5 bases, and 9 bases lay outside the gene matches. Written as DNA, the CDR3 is TGTGCCAGCAGCCCACTGGACAGGGGAACAAATCAGCCCCAGCATTTT. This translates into CASSPLDRGTNQPQHF.

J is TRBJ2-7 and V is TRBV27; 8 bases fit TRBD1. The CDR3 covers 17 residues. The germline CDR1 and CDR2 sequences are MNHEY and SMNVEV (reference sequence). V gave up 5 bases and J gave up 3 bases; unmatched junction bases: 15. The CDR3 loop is CASSPKLETGAHYEQYF. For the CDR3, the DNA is TGTGCCAGCAGTCCCAAATTGGAGACAGGGGCCCACTACGAGCAGTACTTC.

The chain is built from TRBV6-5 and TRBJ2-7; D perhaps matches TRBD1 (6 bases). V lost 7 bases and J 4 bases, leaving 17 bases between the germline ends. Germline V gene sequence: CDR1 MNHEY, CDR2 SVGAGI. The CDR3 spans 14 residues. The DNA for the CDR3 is TGTGCCAGCATATCACCGGGACAATCTTACGAGCAGTACTTC. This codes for CASISPGQSYEQYF.

This CDR3 is CASMKGKNTEAFF. CDR3 nucleotides: TGTGCCAGCATGAAGGGGAAGAACACTGAAGCTTTCTTT. The rearrangement joins TRBV2 to TRBJ1-1; the D gene is possibly TRBD1 (5 bases). Germline assignment: CDR1 SNHLY and CDR2 FYNNEI. The CDR3 has 13 amino acids. Trimming removed 7 bases at V and 1 base at J, with 10 bases between.

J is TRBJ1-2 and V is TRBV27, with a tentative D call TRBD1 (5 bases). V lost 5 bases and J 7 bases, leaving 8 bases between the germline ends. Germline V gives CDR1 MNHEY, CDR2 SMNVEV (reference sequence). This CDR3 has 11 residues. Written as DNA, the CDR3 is TGTGCCAGCAGTGATAGGGGTGGCTACACCTTC. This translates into CASSDRGGYTF.

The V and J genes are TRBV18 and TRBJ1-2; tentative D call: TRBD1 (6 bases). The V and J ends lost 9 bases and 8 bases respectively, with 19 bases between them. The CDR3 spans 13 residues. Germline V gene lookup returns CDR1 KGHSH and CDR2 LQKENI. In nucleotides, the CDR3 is TGTGCCAGTAGGGGGACCCTCGAAGAGGGCTACACCTTC. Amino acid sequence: CASRGTLEEGYTF.

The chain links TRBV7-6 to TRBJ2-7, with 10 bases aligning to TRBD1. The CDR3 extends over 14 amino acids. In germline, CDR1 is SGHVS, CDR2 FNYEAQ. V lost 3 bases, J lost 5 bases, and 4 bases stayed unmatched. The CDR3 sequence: CASSFGTGDDEQYF. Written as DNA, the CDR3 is TGTGCCAGCAGCTTCGGGACAGGGGACGACGAGCAGTACTTC.

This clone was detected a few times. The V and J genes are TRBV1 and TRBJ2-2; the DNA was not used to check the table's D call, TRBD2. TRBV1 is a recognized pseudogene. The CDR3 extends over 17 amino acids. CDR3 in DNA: TGCACCAGCAGCCAACCTGGGGGACTTTCGAACACCGGGGAGCTGTTTTTT. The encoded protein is CTSSQPGGLSNTGELFF.

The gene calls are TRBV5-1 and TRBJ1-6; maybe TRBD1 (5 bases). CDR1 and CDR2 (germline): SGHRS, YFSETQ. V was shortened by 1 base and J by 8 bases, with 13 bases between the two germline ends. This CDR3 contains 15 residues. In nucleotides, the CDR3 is TGCGCCAGCAGCTTGTGGGGGGAAAGAGATTCACCCCTCCACTTT. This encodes CASSLWGERDSPLHF.

The CDR3 region has the DNA TGTGCCAGCAGCCAGGGACAGGGGAGCTCCTACGAGCAGTACTTC. Amino acids: CASSQGQGSSYEQYF. The J gene is TRBJ2-7, the V gene TRBV7-6; 10 nucleotides agree with TRBD1. The CDR3 has 15 residues. The germline gives CDR1 SGHVS, CDR2 FNYEAQ. V gave up 5 bases and J gave up 0 bases; unmatched junction bases: 4.

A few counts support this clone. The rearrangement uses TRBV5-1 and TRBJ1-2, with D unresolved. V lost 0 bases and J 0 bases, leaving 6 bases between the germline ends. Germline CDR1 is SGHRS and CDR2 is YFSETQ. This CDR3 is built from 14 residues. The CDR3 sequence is CASSLDSTNYGYTF. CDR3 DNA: TGCGCCAGCAGCTTGGACAGTACTAACTATGGCTACACCTTC. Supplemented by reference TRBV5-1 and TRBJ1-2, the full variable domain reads KAGVTQTPRYLIKTRGQQVTLSCSPISGHRSVSWYQQTPGQGLQFLFEYFSETQRNKGNFPGRFSGRQFSNSRSEMNVSTLELGDSALYLCASSLDSTNYGYTFGSGTRLTVV.

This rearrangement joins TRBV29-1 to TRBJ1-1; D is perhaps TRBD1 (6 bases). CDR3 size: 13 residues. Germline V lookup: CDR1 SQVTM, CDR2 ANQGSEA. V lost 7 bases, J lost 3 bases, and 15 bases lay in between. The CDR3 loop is CSALTGGDTEAFF. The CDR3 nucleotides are TGCAGCGCGTTGACAGGTGGTGACACTGAAGCTTTCTTT.

CDR3 coding DNA: TGTGCCAGCAGCTCCCTAGGGGCGGGGCCTGGGGAGCAGTACTTC. This sequence encodes CASSSLGAGPGEQYF. The V gene is TRBV5-6, the J gene TRBJ2-7, with a tentative D call TRBD2 (6 bases). Trimming removed 3 bases from V and 7 bases from J, with 20 bases in between. Germline V lookup: CDR1 SGHDT, CDR2 YYEEEE. CDR3 length: 15 residues.

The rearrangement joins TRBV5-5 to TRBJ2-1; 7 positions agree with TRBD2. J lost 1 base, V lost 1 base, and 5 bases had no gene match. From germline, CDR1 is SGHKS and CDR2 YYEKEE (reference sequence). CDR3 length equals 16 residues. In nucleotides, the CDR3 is TGTGCCAGCAGCTTGTTTCTAGCGGAATCCTACAATGAGCAGTTCTTC. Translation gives CASSLFLAESYNEQFF.

CDR3 DNA: TGTGCCAGCAGCTTGGGGGACAGGGGATCGGGTGGCTACACCTTC. Its protein is CASSLGDRGSGGYTF. This rearrangement joins TRBV7-2 to TRBJ1-2, with 10 bases aligning to TRBD1. Germline V gives CDR1 SGHTA, CDR2 FQGNSA. Trimming removed 3 bases from V and 7 bases from J; junction bases left unmatched: 8. This CDR3 has 15 residues.

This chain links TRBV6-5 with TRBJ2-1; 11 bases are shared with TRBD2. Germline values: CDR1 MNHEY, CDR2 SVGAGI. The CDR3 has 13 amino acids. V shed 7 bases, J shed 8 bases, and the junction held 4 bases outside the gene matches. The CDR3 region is CASTSGGRDEQFF. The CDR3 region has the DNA TGTGCCAGCACTAGCGGGGGGAGGGATGAGCAGTTCTTC.

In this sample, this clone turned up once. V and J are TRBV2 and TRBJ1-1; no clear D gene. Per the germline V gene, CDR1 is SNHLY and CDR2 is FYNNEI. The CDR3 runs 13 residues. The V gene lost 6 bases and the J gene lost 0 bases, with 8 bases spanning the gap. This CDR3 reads CASRYRVNTEAFF. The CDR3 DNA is TGTGCCAGCAGGTACAGAGTGAACACTGAAGCTTTCTTT.

CDR3 in DNA: TGTGCCAGCAGTTGGACAGGCCTAGGTCCCCTCCACTTT. This gives the protein CASSWTGLGPLHF. This chain joins TRBV27 and TRBJ1-6; TRBD1 agrees at 7 bases. CDR3 size: 13 residues. Losses at the gene ends were 4 bases for V and 13 bases for J; bases not matched to a gene: 7. Germline loops: CDR1 MNHEY, CDR2 SMNVEV (reference sequence).

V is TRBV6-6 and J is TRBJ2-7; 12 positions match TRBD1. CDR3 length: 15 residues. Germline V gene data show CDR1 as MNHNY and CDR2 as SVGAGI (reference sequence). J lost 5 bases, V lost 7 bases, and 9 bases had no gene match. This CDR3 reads CASNRWGTGGDEQYF. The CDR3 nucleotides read TGTGCCAGCAACCGGTGGGGGACAGGGGGCGACGAGCAGTACTTC.

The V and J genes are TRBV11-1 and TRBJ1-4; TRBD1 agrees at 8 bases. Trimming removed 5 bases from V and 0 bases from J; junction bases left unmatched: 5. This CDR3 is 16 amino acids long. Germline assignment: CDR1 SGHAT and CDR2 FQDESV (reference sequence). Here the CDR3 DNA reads TGTGCCAGCAGCATTGGACAGGGTGCAACTAATGAAAAACTGTTTTTT. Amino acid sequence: CASSIGQGATNEKLFF.

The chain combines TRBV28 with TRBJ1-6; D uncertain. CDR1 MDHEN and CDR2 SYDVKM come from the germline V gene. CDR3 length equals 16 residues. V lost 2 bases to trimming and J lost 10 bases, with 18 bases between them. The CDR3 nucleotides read TGTGCCAGCAGTTTAACCCCGGGGAGCGAGGGATCACCCCTCCACTTT. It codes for CASSLTPGSEGSPLHF.

The CDR3 region is CASSERTDTNTEAFF. The CDR3 DNA is TGTGCCAGCAGTGAAAGGACGGACACGAACACTGAAGCTTTCTTT. V usage is TRBV6-1 and J usage is TRBJ1-1; a possible D gene is TRBD1 (5 bases). The CDR3 loop spans 15 amino acids. Looked up from germline, CDR1 is MNHNS and CDR2 is SASEGT. Between the trimmed V and J ends, which lost 2 bases and 1 base, there was a span of 11 bases.

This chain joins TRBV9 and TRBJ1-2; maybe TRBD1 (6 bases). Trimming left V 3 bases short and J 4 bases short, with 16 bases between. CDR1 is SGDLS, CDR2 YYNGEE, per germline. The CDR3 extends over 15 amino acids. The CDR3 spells CASSAKSGQPYGYTF. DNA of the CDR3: TGTGCCAGCAGCGCTAAGTCCGGACAGCCCTATGGCTACACCTTC. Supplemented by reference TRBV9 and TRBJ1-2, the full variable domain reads DSGVTQTPKHLITATGQRVTLRCSPRSGDLSVYWYQQSLDQGLQFLIQYYNGEERAKGNILERFSAQQFPDLHSELNLSSLELGDSALYFCASSAKSGQPYGYTFGSGTRLTVV.

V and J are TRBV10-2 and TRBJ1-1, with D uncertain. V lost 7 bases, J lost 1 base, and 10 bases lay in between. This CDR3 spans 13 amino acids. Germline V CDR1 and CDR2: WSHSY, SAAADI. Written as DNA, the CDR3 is TGCGCCAGCAATCTCGGAGAGAACACTGAAGCTTTCTTT. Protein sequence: CASNLGENTEAFF.

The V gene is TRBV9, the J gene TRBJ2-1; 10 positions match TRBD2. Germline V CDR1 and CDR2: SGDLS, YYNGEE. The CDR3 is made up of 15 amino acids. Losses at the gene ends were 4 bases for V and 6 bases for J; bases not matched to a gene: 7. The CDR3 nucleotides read TGTGCCAGCAGCTTATTAGCGGGGGGCAGCAATGAGCAGTTCTTC. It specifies CASSLLAGGSNEQFF.

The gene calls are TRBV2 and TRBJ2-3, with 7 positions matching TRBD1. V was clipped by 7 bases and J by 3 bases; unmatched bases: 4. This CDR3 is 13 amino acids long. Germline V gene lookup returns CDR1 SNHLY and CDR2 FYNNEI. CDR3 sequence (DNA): TGTGCCAGCACCCAGACAGGGACAGATACGCAGTATTTT. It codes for CASTQTGTDTQYF. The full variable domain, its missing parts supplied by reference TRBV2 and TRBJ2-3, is EPEVTQTPSHQVTQMGQEVILRCVPISNHLYFYWYRQILGQKVEFLVSFYNNEISEKSEIFDDQFSVERPDGSNFTLKIRSTKLEDSAMYFCASTQTGTDTQYFGPGTRLTVL.